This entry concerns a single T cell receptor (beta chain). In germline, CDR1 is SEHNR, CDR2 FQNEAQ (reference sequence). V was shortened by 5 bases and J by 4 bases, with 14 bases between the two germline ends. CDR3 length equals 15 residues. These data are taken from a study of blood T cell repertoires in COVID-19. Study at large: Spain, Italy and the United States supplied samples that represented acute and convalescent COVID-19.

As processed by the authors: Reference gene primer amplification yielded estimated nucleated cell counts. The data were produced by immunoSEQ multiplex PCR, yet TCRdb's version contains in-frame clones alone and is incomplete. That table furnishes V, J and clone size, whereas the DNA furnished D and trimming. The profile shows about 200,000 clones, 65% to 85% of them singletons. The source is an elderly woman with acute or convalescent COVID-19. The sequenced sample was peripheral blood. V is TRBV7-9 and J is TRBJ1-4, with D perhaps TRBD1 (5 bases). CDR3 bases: TGTGCCAGCAGCATTACAGGCAGAATTAATGAAAAACTGTTTTTT. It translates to CASSITGRINEKLFF.